These T cell receptor beta chains were read from a single sample in a study of blood T cell repertoires in COVID-19. Produced via immunoSEQ multiplex PCR; TCRdb's table is partial and in-frame only. The sample has about 370,000 clones; roughly nine tenths are singletons. Sequencing input: peripheral blood. The origin of the receptors is a woman aged 25-40 years with COVID-19, enrolled during active disease. CDR3s include the opening cysteine and the closing phenylalanine or tryptophan. Each record gives: V gene, CDR3 length, J gene, clone size, CDR3 protein. Not every row has a clone size; where given, it reads once, few, many or a size class.

TRBV14	15	TRBJ1-4	.	CASSQGDSPNEKLFF
TRBV2	16	TRBJ2-2	.	CASSVSLAGYTGELFF
TRBV15	15	TRBJ1-2	.	CATSRDFGANYGYTF
TRBV7-2	19	TRBJ2-3	.	CASSQSPAGGLSRTDTQYF
TRBV2	17	TRBJ1-2	.	CASSEEPQGLRGYGYTF
TRBV24-1	13	TRBJ1-2	.	CATSDLQGSGYTF
TRBV19	12	TRBJ2-5	.	CASSTLGETQYF
TRBV5-1	14	TRBJ1-1	.	CASALGQGNTEAFF
TRBV5-6	16	TRBJ2-7	.	CASSPNRRTGTYEQYF
TRBV2	16	TRBJ2-3	once	CASRWDRGRSTDTQYF
TRBV28	16	TRBJ2-5	.	CASSFVTGGSQETQYF
TRBV7-2	14	TRBJ1-2	.	CASSPRTGSYGYTF
TRBV28	16	TRBJ1-3	.	CASSSPPEGGGNTIYF
TRBV5-1	15	TRBJ2-3	.	CASRTASGALDTQYF
TRBV11-3	17	TRBJ2-2	.	CASSPAGGPFNTGELFF
TRBV7-9	16	TRBJ1-1	.	CASSLQAADMGTEAFF
TRBV5-5	15	TRBJ1-2	.	CASSPRQGSFDGYTF
TRBV24-1	16	TRBJ1-5	.	CATSDHQGAFDQPQHF
TRBV24-1	15	TRBJ2-3	.	CATSDRRGDTDTQYF
TRBV20-1	11	TRBJ2-3	.	CSANTPGGQYF
TRBV7-9	17	TRBJ1-2	.	CASSSRGRQGLNYGYTF
TRBV19	12	TRBJ2-1	.	CASSIRPGEQFF
TRBV27	13	TRBJ1-1	.	CASRFPGGTEAFF
TRBV9	16	TRBJ2-1	.	CASSRDLGQGAPEQFF
TRBV28	15	TRBJ1-1	.	CASPSPPDKDTEAFF
TRBV2	15	TRBJ2-5	.	CASSGGLVGLVTQYF
TRBV18	18	TRBJ1-4	.	CASSQRRIQESDNEKLFF
TRBV27	15	TRBJ1-2	.	CASRRGTLSHYGYTF
TRBV5-1	17	TRBJ1-4	.	CASSITLQQHSNEKLFF
TRBV2	14	TRBJ1-5	.	CASSGRDINQPQHF
TRBV7-6	16	TRBJ2-7	.	CASSARTSGESYEQYF
TRBV18	13	TRBJ2-1	.	CASSPGLVNEQFF
TRBV11-3	12	TRBJ1-2	.	CASSLDGYGYTF